This T cell receptor beta chain emerged from a study of control samples from healthy donors and cancer patients. Details on this clone: A junction boundary mismatches the germline segment, possibly from a read error.

Method: immunoSEQ multiplex PCR; TCRdb's copy keeps in-frame clones and lacks some. The table includes approximately 90,000 clones, more than 80% detected once. Germline V gene sequence: CDR1 MNHEY, CDR2 SMNVEV (reference sequence). CDR3 length: 12 amino acids. Material: blood. V usage is TRBV27 and J usage is TRBJ2-3; TRBD1 aligns across 10 bases. The sequence was obtained from a woman under 40 in good health. The CDR3 reads CACWTGGDAQYF. DNA for the CDR3: TGTGCCTGCTGGACAGGGGGAGATGCGCAGTATTTT.